Presented here are 24 T cell receptor beta chains from one specimen sequenced in a study of identical twins. A single record per CDR3 protein comes from TCRdb applying MiXCR to the 5' RACE reads. Seen here are 420,000 or so distinct CDR3 sequences, less than 20% observed once, and the top ten hold 9% to 15%. Specimen: naive T cells sorted from blood. Receptors were obtained from a man aged 45-65 years in good health.

This clonotype was detected many times. V usage is TRBV5-1 and J usage is TRBJ2-1; unclear D gene. V was trimmed by 1 base and J by 7 bases, leaving 12 bases between them. From germline, CDR1 is SGHRS and CDR2 YFSETQ. The CDR3 totals 14 residues. The CDR3 nucleotides read TGCGCCAGCAGCTTGACGCCAGGTTCTAATGAGCAGTTCTTC. Amino acid sequence: CASSLTPGSNEQFF.

This chain links TRBV7-3 with TRBJ2-7; TRBD2 matches at 14 bases. Germline loops: CDR1 SGHTA, CDR2 FQGTGA. The CDR3 sequence is 14 residues long. V trimming: 5 bases; J trimming: 5 bases; junction bases outside the gene matches: 2. CDR3 bases: TGTGCCAGCAGCGGGGGACTAGCGGGAGACGAGCAGTACTTC. Its translation: CASSGGLAGDEQYF.

This clonotype showed up just a few times. The rearrangement uses TRBV4-2 and TRBJ2-7; no clear D. With 0 bases removed from V and 5 bases from J, the gap between germline ends came to 17 bases. The CDR3 length is 16 residues. Germline CDR1 is LGHNA and CDR2 is YNFKEQ. The CDR3 nucleotides are TGTGCCAGCAGCCAAGATGGCGATAATCGATTCCACGAGCAGTACTTC. Its translation is CASSQDGDNRFHEQYF.

This clonotype has more than one count but fewer than ten. V is TRBV5-6 and J is TRBJ2-1, with TRBD2 matching 10 bases. Germline CDR1 SGHDT, CDR2 YYEEEE. V shed 1 base and J 5 bases; nucleotides not matched to a gene: 3. The length of the CDR3 is 15 residues. CDR3 residues: CASSLQRGGDNEQFF. The CDR3 nucleotides are TGTGCCAGCAGCTTGCAGCGGGGGGGGGACAATGAGCAGTTCTTC.

A remark on this clonotype: A read error may explain this, as a much larger clone is one base away. The rearrangement uses TRBV7-9 and TRBJ2-1; no clear D gene. The CDR3 is 13 residues long. Trimming cost V 0 bases and J 7 bases, with 7 bases left between them. Germline loops: CDR1 SEHNR, CDR2 FQNEAQ (reference sequence). The CDR3 is CASSLAVGNEQFF. Here the CDR3 DNA reads TGTGCCAGCAGCTTAGCGGTTGGGAATGAGCAGTTCTTC. Variable domain in full (rest from reference TRBV7-9 and TRBJ2-1): DTGVSQNPRHKITKRGQNVTFRCDPISEHNRLYWYRQTLGQGPEFLTYFQNEAQLEKSRLLSDRFSAERPKGSFSTLEIQRTEQGDSAMYLCASSLAVGNEQFFGPGTRLTVL.

This clonotype was found many times. The V call is TRBV5-1, the J call TRBJ2-1; 12 nucleotides match TRBD2. CDR1 and CDR2 from the germline V gene are SGHRS and YFSETQ. V lost 0 bases and J lost 6; bases outside the gene matches: 4. The CDR3 extends over 16 amino acids. The CDR3 DNA reads as TGCGCCAGCAGCTTGGGGACTAGCGGGATTACCAATGAGCAGTTCTTC. Translated, it gives CASSLGTSGITNEQFF.

This clonotype showed up just a few times. The CDR3 nucleotides read TGTGCCATCAGCTACGGGGTGGATTCACCCCTCCACTTT. This codes for CAISYGVDSPLHF. V usage is TRBV10-3 and J usage is TRBJ1-6; D is uncertain. The CDR3 runs 13 residues. Between the trimmed V and J ends, which lost 6 bases and 8 bases, there was a span of 11 bases. CDR1 and CDR2 from the germline V gene are ENHRY and SYGVKD.

This clonotype appeared many times. CDR3 protein: CASSQGWSYNEQFF. The DNA of the CDR3 is TGTGCCAGCAGCCAAGGGTGGTCATACAATGAGCAGTTCTTC. V usage is TRBV14 and J usage is TRBJ2-1; D gene ambiguous. The CDR3 has 14 residues. CDR1 and CDR2 from the germline V gene are SGHDN and FVKESK. Trimming left V 1 base short and J 4 bases short, with 8 bases between.

CDR3 loop: CASSEWVLETQYF. The CDR3 region has the DNA TGCGCCAGCAGTGAGTGGGTTTTAGAGACCCAGTACTTC. The rearrangement links TRBV10-2 to TRBJ2-5; no firm D call. Trimming removed 1 base at V and 4 bases at J, with 7 bases between. From germline, CDR1 is WSHSY and CDR2 SAAADI. The CDR3 contains 13 residues.

This clonotype was detected ten times or more. This chain connects TRBV28 to TRBJ2-5, with 7 bases identical to TRBD1. The CDR3 is 15 residues long. Germline CDR1 reads MDHEN; CDR2 reads SYDVKM. J lost 4 bases, V lost 6 bases, and 11 bases had no gene match. The CDR3 spells CASSAGHRGTETQYF. The CDR3 bases are TGTGCCAGCAGCGCCGGCCACAGGGGTACAGAGACCCAGTACTTC.

This sequence joins TRBV20-1 and TRBJ2-7; D may be TRBD1 (6 bases). From germline, CDR1 is DFQATT and CDR2 SNEGSKA (reference sequence). The V gene lost 6 bases and the J gene lost 0 bases, with 18 bases spanning the gap. The CDR3 is 15 amino acids. The CDR3 DNA reads as TGCAGTGCCAACCCTACAGGGAATCCCTCCTACGAGCAGTACTTC. Encoded protein: CSANPTGNPSYEQYF.

This chain links TRBV24-1 with TRBJ1-5; D not certain. V lost 0 bases and J 2 bases, leaving 4 bases between the germline ends. The CDR3 is 14 amino acids. Germline CDR1 reads KGHDR; CDR2 reads SFDVKD. In nucleotides, the CDR3 is TGTGCCACCAGTGATTTGGAGGGCAATCAGCCCCAGCATTTT. Its protein product is CATSDLEGNQPQHF.

This clonotype has ten or more counts. V gene TRBV3-1 combines with J gene TRBJ2-2; the D gene is possibly TRBD1 (5 bases). Trimming removed 1 base at V and 6 bases at J, with 9 bases between. This CDR3 has 14 amino acids. Germline values: CDR1 LGHDT, CDR2 YNNKEL (reference sequence). The CDR3 sequence: CASSQVSGSGELFF. CDR3 DNA: TGTGCCAGCAGCCAAGTCTCAGGGTCCGGGGAGCTGTTTTTT.

This clonotype was seen only a few times. This chain joins TRBV11-2 and TRBJ2-7; a possible D gene is TRBD2 (5 bases). The CDR3 has 13 residues. Germline V CDR1 and CDR2: SGHAT, FQNNGV. With 5 bases removed from V and 3 bases from J, the gap between germline ends came to 11 bases. CDR3 DNA: TGTGCCAGCAGCCGCACAGAGGGCTACGAGCAGTACTTC. This codes for CASSRTEGYEQYF.

V is TRBV24-1 and J is TRBJ2-1, with a possible D match to TRBD2 (5 bases). In germline, CDR1 is KGHDR, CDR2 SFDVKD. V lost 7 bases and J lost 1, with 10 bases in between. This CDR3 is built from 14 residues. The CDR3 region has the DNA TGTGCCACCAGCGCGGGTAATTCCTACAATGAGCAGTTCTTC. Residues: CATSAGNSYNEQFF.

The CDR3: CAISRTSYGYTF. DNA of the CDR3: TGTGCCATTAGCCGGACAAGCTATGGCTACACCTTC. The chain is built from TRBV10-3 and TRBJ1-2; TRBD1 is a possible D gene (5 bases). Germline CDR1 reads ENHRY; CDR2 reads SYGVKD. The length of the CDR3 is 12 residues. Trimming shortened V by 9 bases and J by 4 bases, and 12 bases separated the two germline ends.

There are many counts of this clonotype. The chain combines TRBV5-1 with TRBJ1-2; D ambiguous. Germline CDR1 is SGHRS and CDR2 is YFSETQ. V dropped 1 base and J dropped 3 bases, with 7 bases sitting between them. CDR3 size: 13 residues. CDR3 loop: CASSLTDDYGYTF. The CDR3 DNA reads TGCGCCAGCAGCTTGACAGACGACTATGGCTACACCTTC.

The chain recombines TRBV20-1 with TRBJ2-1, with 10 bases that match TRBD2. Germline V lookup: CDR1 DFQATT, CDR2 SNEGSKA (reference sequence). The CDR3 is made up of 17 amino acids. With 2 bases clipped from V and 8 bases from J, the junction kept 15 bases outside the gene matches. DNA for the CDR3: TGCAGTGCTAGACCGGCCCACGGGCTAGCGGGAGAAGATGAGCAGTTCTTC. Amino acids: CSARPAHGLAGEDEQFF.

This clonotype was recorded at least ten times. The chain couples TRBV4-3 to TRBJ2-5; possibly TRBD1 for D (5 bases). Germline loops: CDR1 LGHNA, CDR2 YSLEER. The CDR3 extends over 14 amino acids. The V end was cut by 2 bases, the J end by 4 bases, with 11 bases between. CDR3 in DNA: TGCGCCAGCAGCCAAAGCAGGGCAGGAGAGACCCAGTACTTC. It codes for CASSQSRAGETQYF.

This sequence joins TRBV12-3 or TRBV12-4 and TRBJ2-7; weak D call: TRBD2 (7 bases). V was pared by 3 bases and J by 4 bases, with 16 bases between. The CDR3 is 15 residues long. The CDR3 sequence: CASSFLGGGAYEQYF. CDR3 sequence (DNA): TGTGCCAGCAGTTTCTTGGGGGGGGGGGCGTACGAGCAGTACTTC.

This clonotype appeared many times. The chain combines TRBV5-1 with TRBJ2-7; D is unresolved. Trimming stripped 4 bases from V and 3 bases from J, with 8 bases between. CDR1 is SGHRS and CDR2 is YFSETQ in the germline V gene. The CDR3 runs to 12 residues. Here the CDR3 reads CASSMSSYEQYF. The CDR3 DNA follows: TGCGCCAGCAGCATGTCCAGCTACGAGCAGTACTTC.

This clonotype was counted only a few times. V usage is TRBV7-9 and J usage is TRBJ2-2; D is unresolved. Germline CDR1 is SEHNR and CDR2 is FQNEAQ (reference sequence). Trimming removed 4 bases at V and 7 bases at J, with 10 bases between. The CDR3 extends over 13 amino acids. The CDR3 sequence is CASSSRGGGELFF. The CDR3 DNA is TGTGCCAGCAGCTCCCGCGGTGGCGGGGAGCTGTTTTTT.

This sequence joins TRBV6-5 and TRBJ1-5; a weak D match, TRBD1 (6 bases). CDR3 length equals 15 residues. Germline-derived CDR1 and CDR2 are MNHEY and SVGAGI. V gave up 4 bases and J gave up 8 bases, with 18 bases separating them. DNA of the CDR3: TGTGCCAGCAGTTCCTCGGCAGGGGACTTCAAGCCCCAGCATTTT. The encoded protein is CASSSSAGDFKPQHF.

The gene calls are TRBV29-1 and TRBJ2-2, with 7 bases matching TRBD1. The CDR3 has 14 residues. After removal of 7 bases from V and 7 bases from J, the junction contained 12 bases not matched to a gene. CDR1 and CDR2 from the germline V gene are SQVTM and ANQGSEA. The CDR3 nucleotides are TGCAGCGCCTTACTACAGGGGCTCGGCGGGGAGCTGTTTTTT. It translates to CSALLQGLGGELFF.